These 31 T cell receptor beta chains share one sample of origin, sequenced in a study of blood T cell repertoires in COVID-19. Sequenced by immunoSEQ multiplex PCR; TCRdb stores in-frame clones only, minus some. The sample includes some 200,000 clones, 84% of them seen just once. The specimen was peripheral blood. These receptors were obtained from a woman between 50 and 59 years old with active or convalescent COVID-19.

This chain joins TRBV12-3 or TRBV12-4 and TRBJ1-2; TRBD1 matches at 7 bases. This CDR3 has 12 amino acids. Trimming cost V 6 bases and J 7 bases; bases outside gene matches: 5. The CDR3 DNA sequence: TGTGCCAGCAGACGAGACAGGGCTGGCTACACCTTC. Its protein is CASRRDRAGYTF.

The J gene is TRBJ2-3, the V gene TRBV5-4; perhaps TRBD2 as D (5 bases). This CDR3 is built from 15 residues. Germline values: CDR1 SGHNT, CDR2 YYREEE (reference sequence). V lost 5 bases and J lost 0, with 13 bases in between. CDR3 protein: CASSSRVTSTDTQYF. The CDR3 coding sequence is TGTGCCAGCAGTTCGCGGGTGACTAGCACAGATACGCAGTATTTT.

This sequence joins TRBV29-1 and TRBJ1-2; D not certain. The CDR3 is made up of 15 amino acids. The germline gives CDR1 SQVTM, CDR2 ANQGSEA. The ends were cut back, 0 bases at V and 0 bases at J, with 11 bases in the middle. The CDR3 region is CSVEDLYLANYGYTF. The CDR3 coding sequence is TGCAGCGTTGAAGATCTGTACTTGGCTAACTATGGCTACACCTTC.

This chain joins TRBV7-2 and TRBJ2-1; 8 bases are shared with TRBD1. Germline lookup yields CDR1 SGHTA and CDR2 FQGNSA. The CDR3 has 16 residues. The V and J ends lost 7 bases and 3 bases, in that order; junction bases with no gene match: 11. CDR3: CASTGFRDRNYNEQFF. The CDR3 bases are TGTGCCAGCACCGGGTTTAGGGACAGGAACTACAATGAGCAGTTCTTC.

The chain links TRBV24-1 to TRBJ1-1; weak D call: TRBD1 (5 bases). Germline V gene sequence: CDR1 KGHDR, CDR2 SFDVKD. This CDR3 is 12 amino acids long. With 4 bases removed from V and 11 bases from J, the gap between germline ends came to 13 bases. The CDR3 loop is CATSEGHGSAFF. The CDR3 nucleotides read TGTGCCACCAGTGAAGGACATGGCTCGGCTTTCTTT.

This clone was observed a single time. The genes are TRBV2 and TRBJ2-3, with a tentative D call TRBD2 (7 bases). The CDR3 spans 14 residues. Trimming shortened V by 3 bases and J by 2 bases, and 9 bases separated the two germline ends. Germline CDR1 SNHLY, CDR2 FYNNEI. The CDR3, as DNA: TGTGCCAGCAGTGAGGGGGGGCCCACAGATACGCAGTATTTT. Its protein is CASSEGGPTDTQYF.

The chain employs TRBV28 and TRBJ1-2, with unresolved D. Per germline, CDR1 MDHEN and CDR2 SYDVKM. V lost 7 bases and J 2 bases, leaving 11 bases between the germline ends. The CDR3 sequence is 13 residues long. CDR3 sequence (DNA): TGTGCCAGCACTCTGGAGATGAACTATGGCTACACCTTC. Translating it yields CASTLEMNYGYTF.

V usage is TRBV24-1 and J usage is TRBJ1-5; no clear D. V dropped 7 bases and J dropped 6 bases, with 15 bases sitting between them. Germline V gene data show CDR1 as KGHDR and CDR2 as SFDVKD. CDR3 length: 14 amino acids. Here the CDR3 DNA reads TGTGCCACCAGGGCCTCACAGCCCGGTCAGCCCCAGCATTTT. It is translated as CATRASQPGQPQHF.

The rearrangement joins TRBV5-4 to TRBJ2-5, with TRBD2 matching over 10 bases. CDR1 SGHNT and CDR2 YYREEE come from the germline V gene (reference sequence). The CDR3 covers 15 residues. The trim removed 5 bases at V and 5 bases at J, leaving 9 bases unmatched. CDR3 sequence: CASSPASGGQETQYF. The CDR3 DNA sequence: TGTGCCAGCAGTCCGGCTAGCGGGGGTCAGGAGACCCAGTACTTC.

This chain joins TRBV28 and TRBJ2-5; 7 positions match TRBD2. Trimming removed 7 bases from V and 2 bases from J; junction bases left unmatched: 13. Germline V gene sequence: CDR1 MDHEN, CDR2 SYDVKM. CDR3 length: 16 amino acids. Here the CDR3 DNA reads TGTGCCAGCACCCCGGCGGGGGATTGGGGTCAAGAGACCCAGTACTTC. It encodes CASTPAGDWGQETQYF.

The chain has TRBV9 and TRBJ1-1, with D possibly being TRBD1 (5 bases). The CDR3 is made up of 13 amino acids. Trimming left V 7 bases short and J 3 bases short, with 13 bases between. Germline CDR1 SGDLS, CDR2 YYNGEE. CDR3 in amino acids: CASSRQPDTEAFF. As DNA, the CDR3 is TGTGCCAGCTCCCGACAGCCCGACACTGAAGCTTTCTTT. The full variable domain, with the rest looked up from reference TRBV9 and TRBJ1-1, is DSGVTQTPKHLITATGQRVTLRCSPRSGDLSVYWYQQSLDQGLQFLIQYYNGEERAKGNILERFSAQQFPDLHSELNLSSLELGDSALYFCASSRQPDTEAFFGQGTRLTVV.

The V gene is TRBV5-1, the J gene TRBJ1-2; 10 bases match TRBD1. This CDR3 is built from 17 residues. V shed 0 bases, J shed 5 bases, and the junction held 10 bases outside the gene matches. Germline loops: CDR1 SGHRS, CDR2 YFSETQ. CDR3 nucleotides: TGCGCCAGCAGCTTGGCCGGGACAGGGGCCGGGGGGTATGGCTACACCTTC. Translating gives CASSLAGTGAGGYGYTF. Full variable domain (remainder filled in from reference TRBV5-1 and TRBJ1-2): KAGVTQTPRYLIKTRGQQVTLSCSPISGHRSVSWYQQTPGQGLQFLFEYFSETQRNKGNFPGRFSGRQFSNSRSEMNVSTLELGDSALYLCASSLAGTGAGGYGYTFGSGTRLTVV.

This clone was recorded only once. The chain combines TRBV6-5 with TRBJ1-6, with 7 bases identical to TRBD1. Germline V gene lookup returns CDR1 MNHEY and CDR2 SVGAGI. CDR3 size: 16 residues. With 3 bases clipped from V and 7 bases from J, the junction kept 9 bases outside the gene matches. DNA for the CDR3: TGTGCCAGCAGTTATCGGTCGACAGGGAACAATTCACCCCTCCACTTT. Its translation: CASSYRSTGNNSPLHF.

This rearrangement joins TRBV28 to TRBJ2-1; possibly TRBD2 for D (6 bases). Trimming left V 4 bases short and J 8 bases short, with 15 bases between. Germline CDR1 reads MDHEN; CDR2 reads SYDVKM. The CDR3 contains 14 residues. CDR3 DNA sequence: TGTGCCAGCAGTTCTGATGCGGGAAGGGATGAGCAGTTCTTC. Translating it yields CASSSDAGRDEQFF.

The chain is built from TRBV28 and TRBJ1-1, with 12 bases matching TRBD1. The CDR3 totals 16 residues. Germline CDR1 reads MDHEN; CDR2 reads SYDVKM. Losses at the gene ends were 7 bases for V and 5 bases for J; bases not matched to a gene: 11. The CDR3 coding sequence is TGTGCCAGCAACCATCGAAGGGGACAGGGGGCGACTGAAGCTTTCTTT. This translates into CASNHRRGQGATEAFF.

CDR3 protein: CASSLTSGGETQYF. The CDR3 nucleotides read TGTGCCAGCAGCTTAACTAGCGGGGGTGAGACCCAGTACTTC. J is TRBJ2-5 and V is TRBV5-4, with 11 bases identical to TRBD2. V shed 2 bases and J 5 bases; nucleotides not matched to a gene: 2. Looked up from germline, CDR1 is SGHNT and CDR2 is YYREEE (reference sequence). The CDR3 loop spans 14 amino acids.

V usage is TRBV6-5 and J usage is TRBJ2-2; the D gene is possibly TRBD2 (6 bases). The V gene lost 6 bases and the J gene lost 0 bases, with 8 bases spanning the gap. Germline CDR1 MNHEY, CDR2 SVGAGI. This CDR3 spans 14 amino acids. The CDR3 nucleotides read TGTGCCAGCAGGGGGAGGTCGAACACCGGGGAGCTGTTTTTT. This sequence encodes CASRGRSNTGELFF.

This clone showed up just once. This chain connects TRBV6-5 to TRBJ2-1; TRBD2 matches 10 bases. From germline, CDR1 is MNHEY and CDR2 SVGAGI. The J segment lost 8 bases and the V segment lost 8 bases, leaving 9 bases of the junction unmatched. CDR3 length equals 14 residues. The CDR3 region has the DNA TGTGCCAGCGTCCTAGCGGGAGTTTCGCATGAGCAGTTCTTC. Translated: CASVLAGVSHEQFF.

CDR3 residues: CASGGVQPQHF. CDR3 in DNA: TGTGCCAGCGGAGGGGTTCAGCCCCAGCATTTT. The rearrangement joins TRBV28 to TRBJ1-5; perhaps TRBD1 as D (5 bases). The CDR3 covers 11 residues. CDR1 is MDHEN, CDR2 SYDVKM, per germline. V was trimmed by 8 bases and J by 6 bases, leaving 8 bases between them. The variable domain in full, with the rest retrieved from reference TRBV28 and TRBJ1-5, is DVKVTQSSRYLVKRTGEKVFLECVQDMDHENMFWYRQDPGLGLRLIYFSYDVKMKEKGDIPEGYSVSREKKERFSLILESASTNQTSMYLCASGGVQPQHFGDGTRLSIL.

The rearrangement uses TRBV5-1 and TRBJ1-2; a weak D match, TRBD1 (5 bases). The V end was cut by 1 base, the J end by 5 bases, with 9 bases between. The CDR3 totals 13 residues. Germline V lookup: CDR1 SGHRS, CDR2 YFSETQ. CDR3 in DNA: TGCGCCAGCAGCTTGCCAGGGAAGTATGGCTACACCTTC. Residues: CASSLPGKYGYTF.

This clone was counted between two and nine times. The V gene is TRBV5-5, the J gene TRBJ1-6, with 10 bases that match TRBD1. CDR1 SGHKS and CDR2 YYEKEE come from the germline V gene (reference sequence). V lost 4 bases, J lost 8 bases, and 9 bases stayed unmatched. CDR3 length: 16 amino acids. The CDR3 sequence: CASSVPGTGAHSPLHF. The CDR3 coding sequence is TGTGCCAGCAGCGTGCCGGGGACAGGGGCCCATTCACCCCTCCACTTT.

The J gene is TRBJ1-5, the V gene TRBV28; no reliable D call. Germline CDR1 reads MDHEN; CDR2 reads SYDVKM. The CDR3 totals 15 residues. The V gene lost 2 bases and the J gene lost 0 bases, with 8 bases spanning the gap. This CDR3 is CASSLQVYSNQPQHF. In nucleotides, the CDR3 is TGTGCCAGCAGTTTACAGGTGTATAGCAATCAGCCCCAGCATTTT.

This clone came up once. The chain joins TRBV5-1 to TRBJ2-7; 7 bases fit TRBD1. Germline V gives CDR1 SGHRS, CDR2 YFSETQ. The V and J ends lost 4 bases and 3 bases, in that order; junction bases with no gene match: 10. The CDR3 spans 15 residues. In DNA, the CDR3 is TGCGCCAGCAGCGCAGACAGGGTGGATTACTACGAGCAGTACTTC. Amino acids: CASSADRVDYYEQYF.

This chain joins TRBV19 and TRBJ1-3, with 7 positions matching TRBD1. CDR1 is LNHDA, CDR2 SQIVND, per germline (reference sequence). V lost 6 bases to trimming and J lost 1 base; unmatched junction nucleotides: 12. There are 17 residues in the CDR3. This CDR3 is CASSTDDRAISGNTIYF. CDR3 nucleotide sequence: TGTGCCAGTAGCACCGACGACAGGGCCATATCTGGAAACACCATATATTTT.

The chain uses TRBV18 and TRBJ1-2; a possible D gene is TRBD1 (6 bases). The CDR3 runs to 16 residues. Germline lookup yields CDR1 KGHSH and CDR2 LQKENI. Trimming cost V 3 bases and J 0 bases, with 14 bases left between them. Written as DNA, the CDR3 is TGTGCCAGCTCACCTTCAGACAGGCGAGCTAACTATGGCTACACCTTC. Its protein is CASSPSDRRANYGYTF. Full variable domain (outside the CDR3, taken from reference TRBV18 and TRBJ1-2): NAGVMQNPRHLVRRRGQEARLRCSPMKGHSHVYWYRQLPEEGLKFMVYLQKENIIDESGMPKERFSAEFPKEGPSILRIQQVVRGDSAAYFCASSPSDRRANYGYTFGSGTRLTVV.

The V and J genes are TRBV5-6 and TRBJ2-2; weak D call: TRBD1 (6 bases). The germline V gene encodes CDR1 SGHDT and CDR2 YYEEEE. This CDR3 comprises 16 residues. Trimming cost V 1 base and J 4 bases, with 14 bases left between them. This chain's CDR3 is CASSLSQGDFTGELFF. The CDR3 bases are TGTGCCAGCAGCTTGTCACAGGGAGATTTCACCGGGGAGCTGTTTTTT.

This clone was detected ten times or more. Other nucleotide sequences from this sample produce the same CDR3. The J gene is TRBJ1-5, the V gene TRBV7-9; D is possibly TRBD1 (5 bases). The CDR3 covers 14 residues. Germline V gives CDR1 SEHNR, CDR2 FQNEAQ (reference sequence). V lost 1 base and J lost 7, with 11 bases in between. For the CDR3, the DNA is TGTGCCAGCAGCTTAGGGGCAGGGCGGCAGCCCCAGCATTTT. It encodes CASSLGAGRQPQHF.

The CDR3 spells CASSIWTSNTGELFF. The CDR3 DNA reads as TGTGCCAGTAGTATTTGGACATCGAACACCGGGGAGCTGTTTTTT. This chain links TRBV19 with TRBJ2-2; maybe TRBD1 (5 bases). Trimming stripped 3 bases from V and 0 bases from J, with 8 bases between. Germline lookup yields CDR1 LNHDA and CDR2 SQIVND (reference sequence). This CDR3 has 15 residues.

The chain is built from TRBV24-1 and TRBJ1-5, with a weak D call TRBD1 (5 bases). The ends were cut back, 10 bases at V and 3 bases at J, with 27 bases in the middle. Germline V gene data show CDR1 as KGHDR and CDR2 as SFDVKD. This CDR3 region has 18 residues. The CDR3 bases are TGTGCCACGCTATGGCAGGGTTTAGAACTTCTCCCCAATCAGCCCCAGCATTTT. Its protein is CATLWQGLELLPNQPQHF.

This rearrangement joins TRBV6-2 or TRBV6-3 to TRBJ1-4; 8 nucleotides agree with TRBD1. Germline-derived CDR1 and CDR2 are MNHEY and SVGEGT. After removal of 5 bases from V and 5 bases from J, the junction contained 10 bases not matched to a gene. The CDR3 sequence is 16 residues long. The CDR3 is CASSRDDRGGNEKLFF. The DNA for the CDR3 is TGTGCCAGCAGTAGAGACGACAGGGGCGGGAATGAAAAACTGTTTTTT.

The gene calls are TRBV18 and TRBJ2-7, with 10 nucleotides matching TRBD1. The CDR3 is 13 amino acids. The germline V gene has CDR1 KGHSH and CDR2 LQKENI. With V trimmed by 3 bases and J by 7 bases, 3 bases remained unmatched. CDR3 DNA sequence: TGTGCCAGCTCACCCGGGACAGGGGAGGAGCAGTACTTC. Translation gives CASSPGTGEEQYF. The full variable domain, rest sourced from reference TRBV18 and TRBJ2-7, is NAGVMQNPRHLVRRRGQEARLRCSPMKGHSHVYWYRQLPEEGLKFMVYLQKENIIDESGMPKERFSAEFPKEGPSILRIQQVVRGDSAAYFCASSPGTGEEQYFGPGTRLTVT.